This T cell receptor beta chain was captured by sequencing in a study of blood T cell repertoires in COVID-19. Study overall: Spain, Italy and the United States supplied samples that represented acute and convalescent COVID-19.

Germline-derived CDR1 and CDR2 are SGHNT and YYREEE (reference sequence). V trimming: 5 bases; J trimming: 4 bases; junction bases outside the gene matches: 7. The CDR3 length is 14 residues. The method was immunoSEQ multiplex PCR; TCRdb's version includes in-frame clones alone and lacks a portion of them. The sample has more than 200,000 clones, 75% to 90% seen once; the top ten hold more than 25%. This clone was observed a few times. This receptor was identified in a man in his forties with acute or convalescent COVID-19. J is TRBJ2-5 and V is TRBV5-4; TRBD1 agrees at 8 bases. Material for sequencing was peripheral blood. The CDR3, as DNA: TGTGCCAGCAGTCGGGAACAGGGGGGAGAGACCCAGTACTTC. Amino acid sequence: CASSREQGGETQYF.